This is a list of T cell receptor beta chains from one sample in a study of T cell responses to AZD1222 COVID-19 vaccine. Profiling relied on immunoSEQ multiplex PCR, and the TCRdb table lists in-frame clones only, not all of them. The sample lists approximately 170,000 clones, 75% to 95% occurring once. The sample here was peripheral blood, taken on day 0 of AZD1222 vaccination. The receptors here all came from an adult in good health. CDR3s include the opening cysteine and the closing phenylalanine or tryptophan. A D gene is named only where the DNA matches it firmly. Not all rows give a size; the values are once, few, many and, for expanded clones, a class.

size	J	D	V	CDR3	DNA
.	TRBJ1-1	.	TRBV5-6	CASSLGSNTEAFF	TGTGCCAGCAGCTTGGGTTCGAACACTGAAGCTTTCTTT
.	TRBJ2-3	TRBD2	TRBV5-1	CASSAGLAGGPLGDTQYF	TGCGCCAGCAGCGCCGGACTAGCGGGAGGGCCGCTAGGAGATACGCAGTATTTT
.	TRBJ1-5	.	TRBV7-9	CASSESGGPKHF	TGTGCCAGCAGCGAAAGTGGGGGACCGAAGCATTTT
.	TRBJ2-1	TRBD2	TRBV28	CASNGLVGNEQFF	TGTGCCAGCAACGGACTAGTTGGAAATGAGCAGTTCTTC
.	TRBJ1-5	TRBD1	TRBV28	CASSSRTGNQPQHF	TGTGCCAGCAGTTCCAGGACAGGGAATCAGCCCCAGCATTTT
.	TRBJ2-7	.	TRBV20-1	CSAWREYEQYF	TGCAGTGCGTGGCGGGAATACGAGCAGTACTTC
.	TRBJ1-1	.	TRBV3-1/TRBV3-2	CASSQRDYEAFF	TGTGCCAGCAGCCAAAGGGATTATGAAGCTTTCTTT
.	TRBJ2-1	TRBD2	TRBV6-5	CASRTGTGRNNEQFF	TGTGCCAGCAGAACCGGGACCGGGAGGAACAATGAGCAGTTCTTC
.	TRBJ2-7	TRBD2	TRBV19	CASTEVAGEVEQYF	TGTGCCAGTACCGAAGTAGCGGGAGAGGTCGAGCAGTACTTC
.	TRBJ1-3	.	TRBV7-6	CASSPLNKSGNTIYF	TGTGCCAGCAGCCCATTAAATAAGTCTGGAAACACCATATATTTT
.	TRBJ1-1	.	TRBV10-3	CAISEVRADTEAFF	TGTGCCATCAGTGAAGTCAGGGCGGACACTGAAGCTTTCTTT
.	TRBJ2-1	.	TRBV4-1	CASSQEGVGQFF	TGCGCCAGCAGCCAAGAGGGAGTGGGGCAGTTCTTC
.	TRBJ1-4	.	TRBV28	CASSLVGATNEKLFF	TGTGCCAGCAGCCTCGTCGGGGCGACTAATGAAAAACTGTTTTTT
.	TRBJ2-7	.	TRBV5-1	CASRHQVSYEQYF	TGCGCCAGCAGGCATCAGGTTTCCTACGAGCAGTACTTC
.	TRBJ1-3	TRBD1	TRBV6-5	CASRRGQGNTIYF	TGTGCCAGCAGGCGGGGACAGGGAAACACCATATATTTT
.	TRBJ2-5	.	TRBV9	CASSVAQLGPQETQYF	TGTGCCAGCAGCGTAGCCCAACTCGGGCCCCAAGAGACCCAGTACTTC
.	TRBJ1-1	.	TRBV4-1	CASSQDFDRAFF	TGCGCCAGCAGCCAAGATTTTGACAGAGCTTTCTTT
.	TRBJ2-1	TRBD2	TRBV28	CASSLTSGRLNEQFF	TGTGCCAGCAGTCTAACTAGCGGGAGACTAAATGAGCAGTTCTTC
.	TRBJ1-3	.	TRBV19	CASRVSSGNTIYF	TGTGCCAGTAGAGTCTCCAGTGGAAACACCATATATTTT
.	TRBJ2-3	.	TRBV30	CAWSVLFGTDTQYF	TGTGCCTGGAGTGTACTGTTCGGCACAGATACGCAGTATTTT
.	TRBJ2-7	.	TRBV28	CASSWRGNRYEQYF	TGTGCCAGCAGTTGGCGGGGTAATCGCTACGAGCAGTACTTC
once	TRBJ2-5	.	TRBV27	CASSLNGFGETQYF	TGTGCCAGCAGTTTAAATGGCTTTGGGGAGACCCAGTACTTC
.	TRBJ1-1	.	TRBV7-6	CASSLARTGGDTEAFF	TGTGCCAGCAGCTTAGCCCGGACCGGGGGGGACACTGAAGCTTTCTTT
.	TRBJ1-1	.	TRBV5-4	CASSLVSNTEAFF	TGTGCCAGCAGCTTGGTGTCGAACACTGAAGCTTTCTTT
.	TRBJ1-1	.	TRBV20-1	CSASEGGLGEAFF	TGCAGTGCTAGTGAGGGTGGGCTGGGGGAAGCTTTCTTT
.	TRBJ1-5	TRBD1	TRBV28	CASSWDRGDQPQHF	TGTGCCAGCAGTTGGGACAGGGGAGATCAGCCCCAGCATTTT
.	TRBJ1-1	.	TRBV19	CASGLQGGNTEAFF	TGTGCCAGTGGACTTCAAGGAGGTAACACTGAAGCTTTCTTT
.	TRBJ1-2	.	TRBV7-2	CASSSGTEPTNYYGYTF	TGTGCCAGCAGTTCCGGGACGGAGCCTACTAATTACTATGGCTACACCTTC
.	TRBJ2-2	.	TRBV27	CASSFSARSSNTGELFF	TGTGCCAGCAGTTTCTCCGCCCGAAGCTCGAACACCGGGGAGCTGTTTTTT
.	TRBJ2-7	TRBD2	TRBV3-1/TRBV3-2	CASSQAAGGYEQYF	TGTGCCAGCAGCCAAGCGGCGGGAGGATACGAGCAGTACTTC
.	TRBJ2-7	.	TRBV11-2	CASSLDGLAHYEQYF	TGTGCCAGCAGCTTAGATGGGCTAGCCCACTACGAGCAGTACTTC
once	TRBJ2-1	.	TRBV24-1	CATSDLQTGPPYNEQFF	TGTGCCACCAGTGATTTGCAAACAGGGCCCCCCTACAATGAGCAGTTCTTC
.	TRBJ1-2	.	TRBV4-1	CASSPDQAAGNYGYTF	TGCGCCAGCAGTCCCGACCAGGCAGCAGGAAACTATGGCTACACCTTC
.	TRBJ1-3	.	TRBV7-9	CASSPSRGLGNTIYF	TGTGCCAGCAGCCCCTCCAGGGGACTGGGAAACACCATATATTTT
.	TRBJ1-6	.	TRBV5-8	CASSPGTSRNSPLHF	TGTGCCAGCAGCCCAGGGACCTCGAGGAATTCACCCCTCCACTTT
.	TRBJ1-1	TRBD1	TRBV28	CASSSTGKSGEAFF	TGTGCCAGCAGTTCGACAGGGAAAAGCGGTGAAGCTTTCTTT
.	TRBJ1-5	TRBD1	TRBV15	CATSRHSGTGAFNQPQHF	TGTGCCACCAGCCGTCACTCCGGGACAGGGGCGTTCAATCAGCCCCAGCATTTT
once	TRBJ2-2	.	TRBV27	CASSPTSSPGGELFF	TGTGCCAGCAGCCCAACATCGTCCCCGGGGGGGGAGCTGTTTTTT
.	TRBJ2-1	.	TRBV7-9	CASSLVWQGNIGNEQFF	TGTGCCAGCAGCTTAGTTTGGCAGGGAAATATTGGCAATGAGCAGTTCTTC
.	TRBJ2-7	.	TRBV19	CASSIGLPYEQYF	TGTGCCAGTAGTATCGGACTACCCTACGAGCAGTACTTC
.	TRBJ2-1	.	TRBV19	CASSIGFSYYNEQFF	TGTGCCAGTAGTATAGGGTTTTCTTATTACAATGAGCAGTTCTTC
.	TRBJ2-5	TRBD1	TRBV27	CASSGTGGIETQYF	TGTGCCAGCAGCGGGACAGGGGGCATTGAGACCCAGTACTTC